A selection of T cell receptor beta chains follows, all from one sample in a study of memory CD4+ T cells and cytomegalovirus serostatus. The assay was immunoSEQ multiplex PCR, and TCRdb's table has in-frame clones only and misses some. The table has about 75,000 clones, about 78% seen once. Sample: memory CD4+ T cells from blood. The receptors shown here come from an adult in good health and CMV-seropositive. Each CDR3 is given with its conserved first and last residue. A D gene is named only where the DNA matches it firmly. A clone size is listed for some rows: how often the clone was seen (once, few, many), or a class if it is expanded.

clone_size	v_call	d_call	j_call	cdr3_aa	cdr3_nt
-	TRBV28	TRBD1	TRBJ2-7	CASSLGQDYEQYF	TGTGCCAGCAGTCTAGGACAGGACTACGAGCAGTACTTC
few	TRBV7-2	TRBD2	TRBJ2-1	CASSPYGGASGAGGQQFF	TGTGCCAGCAGCCCTTACGGGGGGGCTAGCGGGGCCGGCGGGCAGCAGTTCTTC
-	TRBV2	TRBD1	TRBJ2-3	CASSADRGMDTQYF	TGTGCCAGCAGTGCGGACAGGGGTATGGATACGCAGTATTTT
-	TRBV7-9	-	TRBJ1-1	CASSLAQGTNTEAFF	TGTGCCAGCAGCTTAGCGCAAGGGACCAACACTGAAGCTTTCTTT
-	TRBV19	TRBD1	TRBJ1-2	CASSTTGQGAYGYTF	TGTGCCAGTAGTACCACCGGACAGGGAGCCTATGGCTACACCTTC
-	TRBV29-1	TRBD1	TRBJ1-1	CSVQQGGNTKAFF	TGCAGCGTTCAACAGGGGGGTAACACTAAAGCTTTCTTT
-	TRBV6-5	-	TRBJ2-3	CASSYSYGLPDTQYF	TGTGCCAGCAGTTACTCCTATGGACTGCCAGATACGCAGTATTTT
-	TRBV30	-	TRBJ1-3	CAWSAGISGNTIYF	TGTGCCTGGAGTGCCGGGATCTCTGGAAACACCATATATTTT
-	TRBV12-2	-	TRBJ2-2	CASWAGELFF	TGTGCAAGTTGGGCCGGGGAGCTGTTTTTT
-	TRBV5-3	-	TRBJ1-1	CARSDGSTTEAFF	TGTGCCAGAAGCGATGGATCAACCACTGAAGCTTTCTTT